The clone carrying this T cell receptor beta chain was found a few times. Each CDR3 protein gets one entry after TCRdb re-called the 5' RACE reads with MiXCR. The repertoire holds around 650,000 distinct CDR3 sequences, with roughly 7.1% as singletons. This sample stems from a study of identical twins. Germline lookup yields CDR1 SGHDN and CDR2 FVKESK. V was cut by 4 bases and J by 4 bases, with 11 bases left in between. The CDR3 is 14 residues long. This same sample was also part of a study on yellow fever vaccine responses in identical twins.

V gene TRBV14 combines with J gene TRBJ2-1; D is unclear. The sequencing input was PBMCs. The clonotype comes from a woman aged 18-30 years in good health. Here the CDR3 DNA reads TGTGCCAGCAGCCCTACTTTGAATTACAATGAGCAGTTCTTC. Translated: CASSPTLNYNEQFF.